This T cell receptor (beta chain) was retrieved from a study of shared clonotypes between healthy human individuals. Study-level results: The low donor count limited represented genetic and exposure-history diversity. Among donors, clonotype sharing was expected to be affected by sequencing depth.

The method was immunoSEQ multiplex PCR; TCRdb's version includes in-frame clones alone and lacks a portion of them. The sample includes fewer than 650,000 clones, about 82% of them seen just once. The CDR3 contains 14 residues. The ends were cut back, 2 bases at V and 1 base at J, with 6 bases in the middle. Germline values: CDR1 MNHEY, CDR2 SMNVEV (reference sequence). Concerning this clone: The target antigen is unknown.

The TCR was taken from a woman in her thirties or forties in good health. Some clones in this sample may be carry-over from other donors' samples. The rearrangement joins TRBV27 to TRBJ1-5; D is unclear. The sample comprised PBMCs. The DNA of the CDR3 is TGTGCCAGCAGTTTAGATGAGAGCAATCAGCCCCAGCATTTT. Amino acids: CASSLDESNQPQHF.